This section outlines one TCR beta chain sequence together with its context. The antigen remains unidentified. The sample originates from a study of shared clonotypes between healthy human individuals. Points from the study as a whole: When naive CD4 clonotypes were compared across a handful of donors, about 5% were shared. Sampling involved blood alone; tissue repertoires likely differ.

Germline-derived CDR1 and CDR2 are SGHDT and YYEEEE. The CDR3 contains 15 residues. V shed 1 base and J shed 4 bases, with 15 bases lying between them. TCRdb's copy holds only in-frame clones and misses some; the assay was immunoSEQ multiplex PCR. The repertoire holds some 2,400,000 clones, with approximately 96% as singletons. The sequencing sample was made of naive CD4+ T cells sorted from blood. The subset denotes: CD45RA+ positively selected. The origin of this receptor is a young man in good health. The V call is TRBV5-6, the J call TRBJ2-7, with D tentatively TRBD1 (6 bases). The CDR3 loop is CASSLNRELGYEQYF. The CDR3 coding sequence is TGTGCCAGCAGCTTGAACAGGGAGCTAGGGTACGAGCAGTACTTC.